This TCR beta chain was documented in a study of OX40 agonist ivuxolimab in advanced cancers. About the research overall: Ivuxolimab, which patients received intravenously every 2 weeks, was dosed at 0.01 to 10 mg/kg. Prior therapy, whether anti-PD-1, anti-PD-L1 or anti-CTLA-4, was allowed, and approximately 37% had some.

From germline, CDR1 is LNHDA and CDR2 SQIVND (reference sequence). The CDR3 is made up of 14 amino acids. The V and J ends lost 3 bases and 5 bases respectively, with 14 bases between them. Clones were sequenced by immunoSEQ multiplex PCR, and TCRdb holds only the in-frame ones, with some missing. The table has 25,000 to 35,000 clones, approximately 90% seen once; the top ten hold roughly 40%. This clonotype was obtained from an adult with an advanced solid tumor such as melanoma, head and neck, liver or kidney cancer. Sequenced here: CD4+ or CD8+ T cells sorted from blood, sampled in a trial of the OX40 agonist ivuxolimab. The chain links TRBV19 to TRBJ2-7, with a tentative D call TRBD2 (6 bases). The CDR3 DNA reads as TGTGCCAGTAGTATCTCCGGGGGATGGGACGAGCAGTACTTC. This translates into CASSISGGWDEQYF.